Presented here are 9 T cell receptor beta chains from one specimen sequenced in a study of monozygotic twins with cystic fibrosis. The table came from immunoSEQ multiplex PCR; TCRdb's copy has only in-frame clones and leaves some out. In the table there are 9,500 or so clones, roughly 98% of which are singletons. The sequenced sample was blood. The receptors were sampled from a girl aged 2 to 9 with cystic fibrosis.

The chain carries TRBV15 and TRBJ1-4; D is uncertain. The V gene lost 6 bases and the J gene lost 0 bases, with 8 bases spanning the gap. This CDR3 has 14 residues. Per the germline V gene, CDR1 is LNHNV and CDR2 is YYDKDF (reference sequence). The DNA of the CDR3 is TGTGCCACCAGATTCAGCACAACTAATGAAAAACTGTTTTTT. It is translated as CATRFSTTNEKLFF.

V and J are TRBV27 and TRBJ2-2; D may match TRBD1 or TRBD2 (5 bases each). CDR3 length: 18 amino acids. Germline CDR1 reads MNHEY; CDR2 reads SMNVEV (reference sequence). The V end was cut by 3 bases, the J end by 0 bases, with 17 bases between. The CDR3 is CASSFSLRGGSNTGELFF. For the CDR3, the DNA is TGTGCCAGCAGTTTTTCTCTTCGGGGCGGCTCGAACACCGGGGAGCTGTTTTTT.

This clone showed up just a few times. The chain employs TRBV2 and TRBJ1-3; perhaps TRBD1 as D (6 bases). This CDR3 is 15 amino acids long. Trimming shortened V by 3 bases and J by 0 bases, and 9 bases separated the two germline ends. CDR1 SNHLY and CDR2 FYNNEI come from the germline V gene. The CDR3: CASSEGHFSGNTIYF. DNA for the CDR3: TGTGCCAGCAGTGAGGGACACTTCTCTGGAAACACCATATATTTT.

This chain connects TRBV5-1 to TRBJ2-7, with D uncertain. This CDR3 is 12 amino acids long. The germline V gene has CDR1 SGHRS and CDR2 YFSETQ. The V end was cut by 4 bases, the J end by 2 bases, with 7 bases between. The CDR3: CASSAPTYEQYF. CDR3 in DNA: TGCGCCAGCAGCGCACCAACCTACGAGCAGTACTTC.

The CDR3 protein is CSVKREGHGGELFF. The CDR3, as DNA: TGCAGCGTTAAACGGGAGGGCCATGGCGGGGAGCTGTTTTTT. This rearrangement joins TRBV29-1 to TRBJ2-2; 8 nucleotides align to TRBD2. Looked up from germline, CDR1 is SQVTM and CDR2 is ANQGSEA. The junction had 9 bases not matched to a gene; V was cut back by 5 bases and J by 7 bases. The CDR3 consists of 14 residues.

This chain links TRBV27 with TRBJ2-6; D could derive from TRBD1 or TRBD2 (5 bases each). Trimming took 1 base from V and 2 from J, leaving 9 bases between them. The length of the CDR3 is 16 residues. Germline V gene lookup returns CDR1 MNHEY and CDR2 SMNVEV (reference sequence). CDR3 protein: CASSLLGVTGANVLTF. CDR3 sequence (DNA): TGTGCCAGCAGTTTATTGGGGGTGACTGGGGCCAACGTCCTGACTTTC.

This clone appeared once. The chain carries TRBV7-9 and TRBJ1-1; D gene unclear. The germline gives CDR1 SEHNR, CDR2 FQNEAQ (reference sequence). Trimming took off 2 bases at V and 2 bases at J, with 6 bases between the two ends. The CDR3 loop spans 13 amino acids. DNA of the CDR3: TGTGCCAGCAGCTTAAAAGCTAACACTGAAGCTTTCTTT. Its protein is CASSLKANTEAFF.

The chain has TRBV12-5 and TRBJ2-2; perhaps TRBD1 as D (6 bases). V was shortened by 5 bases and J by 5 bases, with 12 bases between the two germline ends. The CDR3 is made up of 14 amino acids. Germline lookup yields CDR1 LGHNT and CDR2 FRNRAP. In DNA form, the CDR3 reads TGTGCTAGTGGTGAAACAGGGCTGACCGGGGAGCTGTTTTTT. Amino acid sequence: CASGETGLTGELFF.

CDR3 coding DNA: TGTGCCAGCAGCTTAGTGGTAGGGCAAGAGACCCAGTACTTC. Residues: CASSLVVGQETQYF. This chain joins TRBV11-2 and TRBJ2-5; D ambiguous. The CDR3 loop spans 14 amino acids. V was clipped by 1 base and J by 2 bases, with 8 bases between them. The V gene's germline CDR1 is SGHAT and CDR2 FQNNGV.